These 6 T cell receptor beta chains were all obtained from the same sample, sequenced in a study of blood T cell repertoires in COVID-19 (dated by TCRdb to about 2020). Library generation was performed with the immunoSEQ multiplex PCR assay. Entries here come from immuneACCESS through TCRdb and include only in-frame sequences with V and J called. Some clones fail to appear in such tables; in the studies checked, an unresolved V gene covers under half of the shortfall, and the cause of the remainder is unknown. The sample yields approximately 110,000 clones; around 79% were counted once. The ten top clones hold 20% to 25% of the sample. The sequenced sample was peripheral blood. These receptors all come from a man between 65 and 85 years old with active or convalescent COVID-19.

V usage is TRBV19 and J usage is TRBJ1-1, with TRBD1 identical over 10 bases. CDR1 is LNHDA, CDR2 SQIVND, per germline (reference sequence). This CDR3 is 15 amino acids long. V was clipped by 5 bases and J by 2 bases; unmatched bases: 5. In nucleotides, the CDR3 is TGTGCCAGTAGTCCCCGGGACAGGGGAAACACTGAAGCTTTCTTT. The encoded protein is CASSPRDRGNTEAFF.

J is TRBJ2-2 and V is TRBV7-9, with 8 positions matching TRBD2. Germline V CDR1 and CDR2: SEHNR, FQNEAQ (reference sequence). This CDR3 is 16 amino acids long. With 6 bases clipped from V and 3 bases from J, the junction kept 9 bases outside the gene matches. The CDR3 DNA sequence: TGTGCCAGCAGACCTCTAGCGGGTCCCGACACCGGGGAGCTGTTTTTT. This gives the protein CASRPLAGPDTGELFF.

This clone has a handful of counts. This chain links TRBV2 with TRBJ1-1; 8 positions match TRBD1. V was pared by 6 bases and J by 0 bases, with 9 bases of the junction left unmatched. Germline lookup yields CDR1 SNHLY and CDR2 FYNNEI. This CDR3 spans 16 amino acids. Here the CDR3 reads CASRSRTGLLNTEAFF. CDR3 DNA sequence: TGTGCCAGCAGATCCCGGACAGGGCTTCTGAACACTGAAGCTTTCTTT.

The chain has TRBV5-8 and TRBJ2-5; TRBD2 is a possible D gene (6 bases). CDR1 is SGHTS, CDR2 YDEGEE, per germline. Trimming removed 2 bases from V and 2 bases from J, with 10 bases in between. The CDR3 loop spans 14 amino acids. CDR3 protein: CASSLTGTQETQYF. As DNA, the CDR3 is TGTGCCAGCAGCTTAACCGGGACTCAAGAGACCCAGTACTTC.

This chain joins TRBV20-1 and TRBJ2-1; D not resolved. Germline values: CDR1 DFQATT, CDR2 SNEGSKA (reference sequence). This CDR3 is 10 amino acids long. Trimming left V 7 bases short and J 10 bases short, with 11 bases between. The CDR3 loop reads CSVHSAEQFF. The CDR3 DNA sequence: TGCAGTGTCCACTCAGCGGAGCAGTTCTTC.

The rearrangement uses TRBV5-1 and TRBJ2-7, with unresolved D. The CDR3 extends over 12 amino acids. Germline loops: CDR1 SGHRS, CDR2 YFSETQ. V was pared by 3 bases and J by 0 bases, with 4 bases between. CDR3 amino acids: CASSSNSYEQYF. The CDR3 nucleotides read TGCGCCAGCAGCTCAAACTCCTACGAGCAGTACTTC.